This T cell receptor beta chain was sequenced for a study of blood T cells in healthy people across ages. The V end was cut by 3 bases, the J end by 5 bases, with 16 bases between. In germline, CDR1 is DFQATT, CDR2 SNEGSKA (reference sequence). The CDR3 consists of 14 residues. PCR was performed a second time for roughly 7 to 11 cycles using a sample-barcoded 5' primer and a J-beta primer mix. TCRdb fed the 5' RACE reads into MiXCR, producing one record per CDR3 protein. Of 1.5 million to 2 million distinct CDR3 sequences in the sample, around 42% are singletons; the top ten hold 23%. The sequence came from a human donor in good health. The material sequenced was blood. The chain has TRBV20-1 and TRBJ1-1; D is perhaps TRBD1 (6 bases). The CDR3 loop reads CSARRGNRETEAFF. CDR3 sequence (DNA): TGCAGTGCTAGGAGAGGTAACAGGGAGACTGAAGCTTTCTTT.